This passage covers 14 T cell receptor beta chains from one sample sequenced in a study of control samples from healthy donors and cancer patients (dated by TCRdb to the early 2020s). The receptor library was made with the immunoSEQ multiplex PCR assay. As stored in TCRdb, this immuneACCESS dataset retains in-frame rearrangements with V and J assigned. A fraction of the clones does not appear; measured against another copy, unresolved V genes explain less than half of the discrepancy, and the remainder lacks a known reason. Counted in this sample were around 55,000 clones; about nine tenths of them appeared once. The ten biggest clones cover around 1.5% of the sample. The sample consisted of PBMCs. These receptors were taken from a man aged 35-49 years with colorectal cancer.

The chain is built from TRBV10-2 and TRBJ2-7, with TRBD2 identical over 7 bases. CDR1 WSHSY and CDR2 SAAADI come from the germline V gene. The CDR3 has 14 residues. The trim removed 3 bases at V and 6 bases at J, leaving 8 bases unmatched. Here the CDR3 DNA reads TGCGCCAGCAGTGAAGGGAGGGAGGTGGGCGAGCAGTACTTC. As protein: CASSEGREVGEQYF.

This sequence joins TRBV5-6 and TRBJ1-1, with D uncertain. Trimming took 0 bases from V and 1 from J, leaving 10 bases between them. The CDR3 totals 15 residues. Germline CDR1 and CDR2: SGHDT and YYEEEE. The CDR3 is CASSLEWEANTEAFF. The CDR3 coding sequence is TGTGCCAGCAGCTTGGAATGGGAAGCGAACACTGAAGCTTTCTTT.

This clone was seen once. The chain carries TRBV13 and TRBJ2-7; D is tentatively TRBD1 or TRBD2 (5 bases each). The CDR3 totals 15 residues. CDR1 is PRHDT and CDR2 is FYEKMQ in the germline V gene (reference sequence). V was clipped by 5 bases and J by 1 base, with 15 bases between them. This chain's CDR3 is CASSPPGRGSYEQYF. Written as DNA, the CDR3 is TGTGCCAGCAGCCCCCCGGGACGGGGATCCTACGAGCAGTACTTC.

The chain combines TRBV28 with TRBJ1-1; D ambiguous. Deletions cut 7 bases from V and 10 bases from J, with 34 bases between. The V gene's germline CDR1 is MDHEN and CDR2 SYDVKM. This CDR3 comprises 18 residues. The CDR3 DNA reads TGTGCCAGCACCAGATCATCCGGGCCTCCGGGGAGCCGTTGGGTAGCTTTCTTT. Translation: CASTRSSGPPGSRWVAFF. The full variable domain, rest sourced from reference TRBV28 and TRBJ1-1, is DVKVTQSSRYLVKRTGEKVFLECVQDMDHENMFWYRQDPGLGLRLIYFSYDVKMKEKGDIPEGYSVSREKKERFSLILESASTNQTSMYLCASTRSSGPPGSRWVAFFGQGTRLTVV.

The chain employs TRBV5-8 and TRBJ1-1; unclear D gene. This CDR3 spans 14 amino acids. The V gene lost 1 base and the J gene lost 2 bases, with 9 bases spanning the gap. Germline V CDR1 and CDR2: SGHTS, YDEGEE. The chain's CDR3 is CASSLRPGNTEAFF. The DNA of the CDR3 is TGTGCCAGCAGCTTGCGTCCGGGTAACACTGAAGCTTTCTTT.

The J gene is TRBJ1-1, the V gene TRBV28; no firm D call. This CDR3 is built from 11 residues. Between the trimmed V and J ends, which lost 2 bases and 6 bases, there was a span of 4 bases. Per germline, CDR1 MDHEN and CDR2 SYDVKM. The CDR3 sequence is CASSLSSEAFF. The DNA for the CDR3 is TGTGCCAGCAGTTTAAGCTCTGAAGCTTTCTTT.

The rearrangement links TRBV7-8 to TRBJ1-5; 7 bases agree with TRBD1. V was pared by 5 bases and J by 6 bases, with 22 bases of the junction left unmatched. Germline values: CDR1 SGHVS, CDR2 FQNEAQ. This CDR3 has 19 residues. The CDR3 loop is CASSRLGGRTKDLAQPQHF. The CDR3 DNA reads TGTGCCAGCAGCCGTTTAGGGGGCCGAACCAAAGACCTGGCTCAGCCCCAGCATTTT.

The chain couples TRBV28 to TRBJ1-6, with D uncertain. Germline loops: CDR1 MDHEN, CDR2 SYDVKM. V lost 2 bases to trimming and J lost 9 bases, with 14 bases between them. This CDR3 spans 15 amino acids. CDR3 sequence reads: CASSLGVRPVSPLHF. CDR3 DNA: TGTGCCAGCAGTTTAGGAGTGAGGCCCGTTTCACCCCTCCACTTT.

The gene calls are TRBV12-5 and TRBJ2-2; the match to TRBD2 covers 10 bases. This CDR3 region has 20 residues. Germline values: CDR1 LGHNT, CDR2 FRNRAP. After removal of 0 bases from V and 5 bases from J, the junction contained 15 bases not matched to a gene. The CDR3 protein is CASGLVLYDASGSWTGELFF. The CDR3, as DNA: TGTGCTAGTGGTTTGGTACTGTATGACGCTAGCGGGAGCTGGACCGGGGAGCTGTTTTTT.

The CDR3 spells CASSGPGTKKETQYF. CDR3 DNA: TGTGCCAGCTCCGGCCCCGGGACGAAAAAAGAGACCCAGTACTTC. The V gene is TRBV11-1, the J gene TRBJ2-5, with D perhaps TRBD1 or TRBD2 (5 bases each). Germline V CDR1 and CDR2: SGHAT, FQDESV (reference sequence). The CDR3 consists of 15 residues. Trimming took 8 bases from V and 3 from J, leaving 19 bases between them.

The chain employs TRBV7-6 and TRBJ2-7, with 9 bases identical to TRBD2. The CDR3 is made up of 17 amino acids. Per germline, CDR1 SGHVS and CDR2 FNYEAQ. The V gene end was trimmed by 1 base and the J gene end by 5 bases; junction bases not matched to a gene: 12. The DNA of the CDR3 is TGTGCCAGCAGCTTAGTTTTTGCGCCTAGCGGGACCCACGAGCAGTACTTC. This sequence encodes CASSLVFAPSGTHEQYF.

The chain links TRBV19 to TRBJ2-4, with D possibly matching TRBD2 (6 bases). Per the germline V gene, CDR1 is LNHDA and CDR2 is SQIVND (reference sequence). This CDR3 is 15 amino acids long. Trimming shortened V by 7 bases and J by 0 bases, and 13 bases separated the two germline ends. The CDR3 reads CASTTGELAKNIQYF. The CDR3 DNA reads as TGTGCCAGTACCACGGGAGAGCTAGCCAAAAACATTCAGTACTTC.

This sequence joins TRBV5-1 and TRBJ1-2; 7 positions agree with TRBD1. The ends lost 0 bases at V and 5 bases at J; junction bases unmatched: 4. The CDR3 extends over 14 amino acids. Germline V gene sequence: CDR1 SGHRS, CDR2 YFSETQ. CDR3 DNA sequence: TGCGCCAGCAGCTTGGGACAGGGCGTGTATGGCTACACCTTC. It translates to CASSLGQGVYGYTF.

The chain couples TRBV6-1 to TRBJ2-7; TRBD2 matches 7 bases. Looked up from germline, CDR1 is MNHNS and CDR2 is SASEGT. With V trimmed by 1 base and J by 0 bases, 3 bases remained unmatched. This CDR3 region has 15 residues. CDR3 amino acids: CASSEEGGSSYEQYF. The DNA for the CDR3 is TGTGCCAGCAGTGAAGAGGGCGGGAGCTCCTACGAGCAGTACTTC.